The 22 T cell receptor beta chains presented below share a single source sample, sequenced in a study of T cells in Graves' hyperthyroidism and ophthalmopathy. RNA transcripts provided the source from which TCR beta CDR3 regions were amplified. First-round RT-PCR targeting the TCR CDR3 was performed with the HTBI primer set. TCRdb re-called the multiplex PCR reads through MiXCR, storing one row per CDR3 protein. The sample carries under 400,000 distinct CDR3 sequences, roughly 21% recorded once. Material: blood. These receptors were obtained from a woman between 45 and 65 years old with Graves' hyperthyroidism.

The V gene is TRBV6-1, the J gene TRBJ2-5, with a tentative D call TRBD1 (6 bases). V lost 0 bases and J lost 7, with 15 bases in between. The CDR3 length is 15 residues. Germline CDR1 reads MNHNS; CDR2 reads SASEGT. CDR3 coding DNA: TGTGCCAGCAGTGAAGCGCCGACAGGAAGAGGGACCCAGTACTTC. It is translated as CASSEAPTGRGTQYF.

There are many counts of this clonotype. The chain combines TRBV6-1 with TRBJ2-1; D possibly corresponds to TRBD2 (5 bases). Germline V lookup: CDR1 MNHNS, CDR2 SASEGT. The CDR3 runs to 14 residues. V shed 5 bases and J shed 8 bases, with 16 bases lying between them. The CDR3 region is CASSSFPGVDEQFF. Here the CDR3 DNA reads TGTGCCAGCAGTTCCTTCCCCGGGGTCGATGAGCAGTTCTTC.

This clonotype came up many times. The chain employs TRBV5-1 and TRBJ2-1; 8 positions match TRBD2. Germline V gives CDR1 SGHRS, CDR2 YFSETQ. The trim removed 0 bases at V and 8 bases at J, leaving 7 bases unmatched. The CDR3 contains 15 residues. The DNA for the CDR3 is TGCGCCAGCAGCTTGGAGGCTAGCGGGTGGGATGAGCAGTTCTTC. Translated, it gives CASSLEASGWDEQFF.

There are many counts of this clonotype. The chain has TRBV5-1 and TRBJ2-1; the D is unclear. Germline CDR1 reads SGHRS; CDR2 reads YFSETQ. There are 14 residues in the CDR3. V gave up 0 bases and J gave up 0 bases, with 4 bases separating them. This CDR3 reads CASSLGASYNEQFF. Here the CDR3 DNA reads TGCGCCAGCAGCTTGGGGGCCTCCTACAATGAGCAGTTCTTC.

The chain carries TRBV27 and TRBJ1-6, with D tentatively TRBD1 (5 bases). This CDR3 contains 14 residues. Looked up from germline, CDR1 is MNHEY and CDR2 is SMNVEV (reference sequence). The V end lost 7 bases, the J end lost 6 bases, and 13 bases lay between the germline ends. The DNA for the CDR3 is TGTGCCAGCAACGGCAGGACAACTAATTCACCCCTCCACTTT. This codes for CASNGRTTNSPLHF.

Only a few counts were recorded for this clonotype. The CDR3: CASSERDRVGNEQFF. The CDR3 DNA is TGCGCCAGCAGTGAGAGGGACAGGGTGGGGAATGAGCAGTTCTTC. The chain uses TRBV10-2 and TRBJ2-1; 9 nucleotides agree with TRBD1. Germline loops: CDR1 WSHSY, CDR2 SAAADI. V was pared by 2 bases and J by 7 bases, with 6 bases of the junction left unmatched. This CDR3 has 15 amino acids.

With respect to this clonotype: A much larger clone differs by one base, so this may be a read error. This chain joins TRBV6-4 and TRBJ1-5; 8 nucleotides align to TRBD1. Unmatched junction bases numbered 5, after V lost 11 bases and J lost 5 bases. Per germline, CDR1 MRHNA and CDR2 SNTAGT. The CDR3 runs to 12 residues. The CDR3 DNA is TGTGCCGGTGACAGGGGCGATCAGCCCCAGCATTTT. Its protein is CAGDRGDQPQHF.

The table lists this clonotype with many counts. The J gene is TRBJ1-2, the V gene TRBV20-1; no clear D. Per the germline V gene, CDR1 is DFQATT and CDR2 is SNEGSKA (reference sequence). Trimming stripped 5 bases from V and 4 bases from J, with 11 bases between. This CDR3 has 12 residues. The DNA of the CDR3 is TGCAGTGCTCCTGGACGTAGCTATGGCTACACCTTC. Translating gives CSAPGRSYGYTF.

The rearrangement uses TRBV2 and TRBJ1-1, with 9 bases that match TRBD1. CDR3 length: 14 residues. V lost 5 bases to trimming and J lost 5 bases; unmatched junction nucleotides: 6. CDR1 and CDR2 (germline): SNHLY, FYNNEI. The CDR3 nucleotides are TGTGCCAGCAGTCGGACAGGGGAAGGTACTGAAGCTTTCTTT. Translated: CASSRTGEGTEAFF.

The rearrangement joins TRBV15 to TRBJ2-3; 7 bases are a match to TRBD2. Trimming at V came to 4 bases and at J to 2 bases, leaving 3 bases not matched to a gene. The CDR3 length is 14 residues. Germline V CDR1 and CDR2: LNHNV, YYDKDF (reference sequence). This chain's CDR3 is CATSTGGNTDTQYF. The CDR3, as DNA: TGTGCCACCAGCACCGGGGGGAACACAGATACGCAGTATTTT.

This rearrangement joins TRBV30 to TRBJ1-2; D is uncertain. The CDR3 runs 14 residues. The germline V and J ends were trimmed by 1 base and 6 bases, with 15 bases remaining between them. Germline CDR1 reads GTSNPN; CDR2 reads SVGIG (reference sequence). CDR3 bases: TGTGCCTGGAGTGCGGACTGGTTGATGCATGGCTACACCTTC. It codes for CAWSADWLMHGYTF.

Many counts were recorded for this clonotype. The chain combines TRBV3-1 with TRBJ2-7; 9 nucleotides line up with TRBD2. This CDR3 is 14 amino acids long. The germline V gene has CDR1 LGHDT and CDR2 YNNKEL (reference sequence). V lost 1 base to trimming and J lost 3 bases; unmatched junction nucleotides: 1. CDR3: CASSQASGDYEQYF. The CDR3 DNA is TGTGCCAGCAGCCAAGCTAGCGGGGACTACGAGCAGTACTTC.

This clonotype was picked up many times. The chain joins TRBV9 to TRBJ2-1; TRBD2 agrees at 11 bases. This CDR3 region has 14 residues. CDR1 and CDR2 from the germline V gene are SGDLS and YYNGEE. V was pared by 7 bases and J by 5 bases, with 5 bases of the junction left unmatched. The CDR3 loop reads CASSTSGGHNEQFF. The CDR3 region has the DNA TGTGCCAGCTCTACTAGCGGGGGCCACAATGAGCAGTTCTTC.

DNA for the CDR3: TGTGCCAGCCGAGGGGGGTTTGGGGCCAACGTCCTGACTTTC. Residues: CASRGGFGANVLTF. The chain recombines TRBV6-1 with TRBJ2-6; either TRBD1 or TRBD2 may fit D (6 bases each). The CDR3 is 14 residues long. Germline lookup yields CDR1 MNHNS and CDR2 SASEGT. V was clipped by 8 bases and J by 3 bases, with 11 bases between them.

In its sample, this clonotype was seen many times. The J gene is TRBJ1-2, the V gene TRBV10-3, with TRBD1 identical over 11 bases. Germline CDR1 ENHRY, CDR2 SYGVKD. The CDR3 length is 14 residues. V trimming: 8 bases; J trimming: 4 bases; junction bases outside the gene matches: 6. CDR3 bases: TGTGCCATCCCCCGGACAGGGGGCAGCTATGGCTACACCTTC. Its translation: CAIPRTGGSYGYTF.

This chain joins TRBV25-1 and TRBJ2-1; no clear D. V was trimmed by 6 bases and J by 4 bases, leaving 13 bases between them. The CDR3 spans 14 residues. Germline V lookup: CDR1 MGHDK, CDR2 SYGVNS. In DNA, the CDR3 is TGTGCCAGCAGCCCATATGCTGATTACAATGAGCAGTTCTTC. It yields the protein CASSPYADYNEQFF.

V and J are TRBV12-3 or TRBV12-4 and TRBJ1-6, with D perhaps TRBD1 (5 bases). The CDR3 contains 15 residues. V shed 8 bases and J shed 7 bases, with 18 bases lying between them. CDR3 sequence: CASGRPQGRNSPLHF. CDR3 bases: TGTGCCAGCGGCCGTCCTCAGGGTAGGAATTCACCCCTCCACTTT.

With regard to this clonotype: A read error may be the cause here, since a much bigger clone is one base away. The rearrangement links TRBV15 to TRBJ2-7; TRBD1 agrees at 7 bases. CDR1 and CDR2 (germline): LNHNV, YYDKDF (reference sequence). The CDR3 is 14 residues long. In DNA, the CDR3 is TGTGCCATCAGCAGAGAGGCGACAGGGTACGAGCAGTACTTC. Its protein is CAISREATGYEQYF. The full variable domain, completed using reference TRBV15 and TRBJ2-7, is DAMVIQNPRYQVTQFGKPVTLSCSQTLNHNVMYWYQQKSSQAPKLLFHYYDKDFNNEADTPDNFQSRRPNTSFCFLDIRSPGLGDTAMYLCAISREATGYEQYFGPGTRLTVT.

This clonotype has a handful of counts. This rearrangement joins TRBV6-1 to TRBJ1-6; 7 nucleotides line up with TRBD1. Germline V lookup: CDR1 MNHNS, CDR2 SASEGT. This CDR3 spans 17 amino acids. Trimming took 5 bases from V and 6 from J; bases not matched to a gene: 13. CDR3 residues: CASSPGQRGRFNSPLHF. CDR3 nucleotide sequence: TGTGCCAGCAGTCCGGGACAGAGGGGAAGGTTTAATTCACCCCTCCACTTT.

The genes are TRBV29-1 and TRBJ1-4, with D unclear. The germline V gene has CDR1 SQVTM and CDR2 ANQGSEA. This CDR3 spans 13 amino acids. V dropped 1 base and J dropped 7 bases, with 10 bases sitting between them. The CDR3 DNA follows: TGCAGCGTTGAAGTCAGTTGGGCTGAAAAACTGTTTTTT. Protein: CSVEVSWAEKLFF. Full variable domain (outside the CDR3, taken from reference TRBV29-1 and TRBJ1-4): SAVISQKPSRDICQRGTSLTIQCQVDSQVTMMFWYRQQPGQSLTLIATANQGSEATYESGFVIDKFPISRPNLTFSTLTVSNMSPEDSSIYLCSVEVSWAEKLFFGSGTQLSVL.

The genes are TRBV10-3 and TRBJ2-3; possibly TRBD1 or TRBD2 for D (5 bases each). Per the germline V gene, CDR1 is ENHRY and CDR2 is SYGVKD. The length of the CDR3 is 13 residues. Trimming removed 5 bases from V and 6 bases from J, with 12 bases in between. Here the CDR3 reads CAISPSWGDTQYF. Written as DNA, the CDR3 is TGTGCCATCAGTCCGTCATGGGGGGATACGCAGTATTTT.

The chain links TRBV28 to TRBJ2-5; the D is unclear. The CDR3 sequence is 12 residues long. V was shortened by 10 bases and J by 3 bases, with 12 bases between the two germline ends. Germline lookup yields CDR1 MDHEN and CDR2 SYDVKM. This chain's CDR3 is CATLDGKETQYF. In nucleotides, the CDR3 is TGTGCCACCCTAGACGGTAAAGAGACCCAGTACTTC. The full variable domain, with the rest looked up from reference TRBV28 and TRBJ2-5, is DVKVTQSSRYLVKRTGEKVFLECVQDMDHENMFWYRQDPGLGLRLIYFSYDVKMKEKGDIPEGYSVSREKKERFSLILESASTNQTSMYLCATLDGKETQYFGPGTRLLVL.